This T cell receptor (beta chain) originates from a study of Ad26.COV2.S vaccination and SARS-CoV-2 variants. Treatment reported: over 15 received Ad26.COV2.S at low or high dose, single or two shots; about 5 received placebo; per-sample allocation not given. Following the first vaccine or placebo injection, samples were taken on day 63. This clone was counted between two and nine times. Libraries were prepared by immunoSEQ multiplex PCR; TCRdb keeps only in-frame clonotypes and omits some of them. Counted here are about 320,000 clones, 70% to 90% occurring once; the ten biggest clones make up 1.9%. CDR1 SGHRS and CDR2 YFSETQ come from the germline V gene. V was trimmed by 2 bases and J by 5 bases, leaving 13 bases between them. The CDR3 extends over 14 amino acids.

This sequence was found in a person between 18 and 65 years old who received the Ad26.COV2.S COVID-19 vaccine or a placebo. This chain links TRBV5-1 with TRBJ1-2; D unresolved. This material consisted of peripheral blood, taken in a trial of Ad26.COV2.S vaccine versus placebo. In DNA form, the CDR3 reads TGCGCCAGCAGCTTCGACATCGTGAGTTATGGCTACACCTTC. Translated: CASSFDIVSYGYTF.